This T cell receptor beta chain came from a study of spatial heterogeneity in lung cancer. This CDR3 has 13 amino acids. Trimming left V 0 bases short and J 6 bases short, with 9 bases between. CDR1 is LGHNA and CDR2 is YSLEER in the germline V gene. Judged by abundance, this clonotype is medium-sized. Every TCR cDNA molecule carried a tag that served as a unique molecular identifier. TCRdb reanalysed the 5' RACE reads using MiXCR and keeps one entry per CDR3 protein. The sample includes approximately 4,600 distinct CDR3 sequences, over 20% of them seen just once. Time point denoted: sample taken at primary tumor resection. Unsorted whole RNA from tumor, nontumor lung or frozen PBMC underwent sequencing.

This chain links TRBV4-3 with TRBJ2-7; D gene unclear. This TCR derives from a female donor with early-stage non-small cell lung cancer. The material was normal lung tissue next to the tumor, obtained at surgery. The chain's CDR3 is CASSQDVFSEQYF. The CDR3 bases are TGCGCCAGCAGCCAAGACGTGTTTTCCGAGCAGTACTTC.